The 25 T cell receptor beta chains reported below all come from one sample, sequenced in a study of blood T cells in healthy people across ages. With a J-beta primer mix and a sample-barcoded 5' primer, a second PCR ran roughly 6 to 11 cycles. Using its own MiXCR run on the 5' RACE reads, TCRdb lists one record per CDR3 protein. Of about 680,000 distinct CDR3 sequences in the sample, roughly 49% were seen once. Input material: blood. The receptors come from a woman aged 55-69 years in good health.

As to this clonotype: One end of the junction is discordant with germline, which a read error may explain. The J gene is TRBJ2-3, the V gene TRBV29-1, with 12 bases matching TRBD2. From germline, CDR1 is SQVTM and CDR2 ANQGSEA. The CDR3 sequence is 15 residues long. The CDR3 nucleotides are TGCAGCGTTGAAGAGGCGACTAGCGGGGGAGATGCGCAGTATTTT. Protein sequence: CSVEEATSGGDAQYF.

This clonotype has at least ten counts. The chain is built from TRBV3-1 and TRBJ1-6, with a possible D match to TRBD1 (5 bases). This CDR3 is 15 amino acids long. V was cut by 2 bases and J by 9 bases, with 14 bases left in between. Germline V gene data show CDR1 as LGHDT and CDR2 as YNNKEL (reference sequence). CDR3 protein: CASSQTGLWGSPLHF. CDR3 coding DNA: TGTGCCAGCAGCCAAACAGGATTATGGGGTTCACCCCTCCACTTT.

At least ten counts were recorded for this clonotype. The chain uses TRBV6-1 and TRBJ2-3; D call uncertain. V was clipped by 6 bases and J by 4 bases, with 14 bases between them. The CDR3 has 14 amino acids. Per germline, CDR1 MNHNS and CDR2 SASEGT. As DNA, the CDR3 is TGTGCCAGCAGCGCCCAATCCGGCGCAGATACGCAGTATTTT. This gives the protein CASSAQSGADTQYF.

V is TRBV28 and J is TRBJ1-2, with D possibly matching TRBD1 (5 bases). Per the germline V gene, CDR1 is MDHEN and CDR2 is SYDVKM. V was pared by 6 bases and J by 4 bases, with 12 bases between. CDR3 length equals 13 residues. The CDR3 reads CASRAGTGYGYTF. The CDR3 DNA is TGTGCCAGCAGAGCCGGGACCGGCTATGGCTACACCTTC.

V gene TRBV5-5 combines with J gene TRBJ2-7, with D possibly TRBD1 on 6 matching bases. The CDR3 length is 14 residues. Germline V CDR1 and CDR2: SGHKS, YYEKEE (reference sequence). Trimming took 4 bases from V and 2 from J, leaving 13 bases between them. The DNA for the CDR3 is TGTGCCAGCAGCATCCGGGACAAAGCCTACGAGCAGTACTTC. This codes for CASSIRDKAYEQYF.

CDR3 sequence reads: CSVEERGADTQYF. As DNA, the CDR3 is TGCAGCGTTGAAGAAAGGGGCGCAGATACGCAGTATTTT. The V call is TRBV29-1, the J call TRBJ2-3; perhaps TRBD1 as D (5 bases). This CDR3 spans 13 amino acids. The V gene's germline CDR1 is SQVTM and CDR2 ANQGSEA. With 0 bases removed from V and 4 bases from J, the gap between germline ends came to 8 bases.

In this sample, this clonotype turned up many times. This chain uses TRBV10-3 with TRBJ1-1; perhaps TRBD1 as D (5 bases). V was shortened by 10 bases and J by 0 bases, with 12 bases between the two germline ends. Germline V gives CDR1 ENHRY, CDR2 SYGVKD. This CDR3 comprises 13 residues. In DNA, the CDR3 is TGTGCCAGCCTCAGGGAATTGAACACTGAAGCTTTCTTT. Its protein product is CASLRELNTEAFF.

This CDR3 is CASSYGLAGGPYYEQYF. The CDR3 DNA follows: TGTGCCAGCAGTTACGGGTTAGCGGGAGGGCCTTACTACGAGCAGTACTTC. V and J are TRBV6-2 or TRBV6-3 and TRBJ2-7; TRBD2 aligns across 11 bases. The junction had 9 bases not matched to a gene; V was cut back by 2 bases and J by 3 bases. The CDR3 spans 17 residues. From germline, CDR1 is MNHEY and CDR2 SVGEGT.

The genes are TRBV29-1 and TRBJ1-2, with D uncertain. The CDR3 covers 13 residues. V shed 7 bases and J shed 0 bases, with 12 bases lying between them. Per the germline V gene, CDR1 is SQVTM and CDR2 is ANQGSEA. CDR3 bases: TGCAGCGCTCGACCAGGAGCTAACTATGGCTACACCTTC. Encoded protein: CSARPGANYGYTF.

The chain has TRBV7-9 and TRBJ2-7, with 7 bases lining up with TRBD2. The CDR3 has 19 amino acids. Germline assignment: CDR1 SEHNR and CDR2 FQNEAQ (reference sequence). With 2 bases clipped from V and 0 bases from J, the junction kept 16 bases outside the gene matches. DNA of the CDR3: TGTGCCAGCAGCTTAAAAAGGGGCGCCACTAGCGAGAGCTCCTACGAGCAGTACTTC. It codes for CASSLKRGATSESSYEQYF. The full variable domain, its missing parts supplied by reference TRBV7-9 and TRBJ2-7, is DTGVSQNPRHKITKRGQNVTFRCDPISEHNRLYWYRQTLGQGPEFLTYFQNEAQLEKSRLLSDRFSAERPKGSFSTLEIQRTEQGDSAMYLCASSLKRGATSESSYEQYFGPGTRLTVT.

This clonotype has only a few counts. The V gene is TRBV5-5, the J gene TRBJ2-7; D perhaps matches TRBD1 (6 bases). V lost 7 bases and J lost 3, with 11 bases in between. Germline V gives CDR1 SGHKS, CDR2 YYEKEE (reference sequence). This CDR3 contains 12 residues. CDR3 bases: TGTGCCAGCGGAGACAGGAGCTACGAGCAGTACTTC. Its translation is CASGDRSYEQYF. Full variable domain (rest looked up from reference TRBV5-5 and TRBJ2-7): DAGVTQSPTHLIKTRGQQVTLRCSPISGHKSVSWYQQVLGQGPQFIFQYYEKEERGRGNFPDRFSARQFPNYSSELNVNALLLGDSALYLCASGDRSYEQYFGPGTRLTVT.

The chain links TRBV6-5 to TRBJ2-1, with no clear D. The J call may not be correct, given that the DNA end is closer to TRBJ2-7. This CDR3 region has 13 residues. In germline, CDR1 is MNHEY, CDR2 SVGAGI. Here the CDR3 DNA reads TGTGCCAGCAGGAAGAGCTCCTACAATGAGCAGTACTTC. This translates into CASRKSSYNEQYF.

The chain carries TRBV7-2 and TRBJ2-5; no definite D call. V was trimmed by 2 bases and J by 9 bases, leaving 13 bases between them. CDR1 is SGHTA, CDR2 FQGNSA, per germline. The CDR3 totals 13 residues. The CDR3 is CASSLLRLTSQYF. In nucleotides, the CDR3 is TGTGCCAGCAGCTTACTGCGGTTAACGTCCCAGTACTTC.

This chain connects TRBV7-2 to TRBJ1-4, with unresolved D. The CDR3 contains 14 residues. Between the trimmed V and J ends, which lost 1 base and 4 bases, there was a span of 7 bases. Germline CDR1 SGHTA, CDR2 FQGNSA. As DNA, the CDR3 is TGTGCCAGCAGCTTAGTTGGTGGTAATGAAAAACTGTTTTTT. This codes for CASSLVGGNEKLFF.

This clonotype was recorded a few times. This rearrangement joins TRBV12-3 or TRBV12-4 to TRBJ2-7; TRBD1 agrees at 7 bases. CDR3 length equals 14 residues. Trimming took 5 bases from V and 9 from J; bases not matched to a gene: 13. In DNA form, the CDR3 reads TGTGCCAGCAGTCAGGACAGGCGTTCTGGAGGGCAGTACTTC. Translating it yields CASSQDRRSGGQYF.

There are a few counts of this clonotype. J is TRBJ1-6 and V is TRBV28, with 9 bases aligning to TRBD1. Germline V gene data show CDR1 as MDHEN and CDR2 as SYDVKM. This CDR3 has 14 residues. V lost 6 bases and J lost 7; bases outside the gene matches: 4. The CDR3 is CASRAGTGNSPLHF. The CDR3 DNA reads TGTGCCAGCAGGGCCGGGACAGGGAATTCACCCCTCCACTTT.

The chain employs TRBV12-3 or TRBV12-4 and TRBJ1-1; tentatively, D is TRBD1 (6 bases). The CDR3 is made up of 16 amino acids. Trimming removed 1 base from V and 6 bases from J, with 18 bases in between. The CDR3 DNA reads TGTGCCAGCAGTTTAGGACTTTGGGAGTACAGGGCTGAAGCTTTCTTT. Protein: CASSLGLWEYRAEAFF.

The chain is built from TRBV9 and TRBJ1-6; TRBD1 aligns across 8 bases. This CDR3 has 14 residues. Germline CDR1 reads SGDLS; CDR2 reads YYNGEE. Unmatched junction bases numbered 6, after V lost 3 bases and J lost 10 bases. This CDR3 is CASSGTGPSSPLHF. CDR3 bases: TGTGCCAGCAGCGGGACAGGGCCATCCTCACCCCTCCACTTT.

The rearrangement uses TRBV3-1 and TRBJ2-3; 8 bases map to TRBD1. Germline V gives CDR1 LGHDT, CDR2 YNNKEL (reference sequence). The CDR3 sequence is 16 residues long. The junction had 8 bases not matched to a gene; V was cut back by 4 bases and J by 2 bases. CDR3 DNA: TGTGCCAGCAGCCGACTCGACAGGGGAGACACAGATACGCAGTATTTT. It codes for CASSRLDRGDTDTQYF.

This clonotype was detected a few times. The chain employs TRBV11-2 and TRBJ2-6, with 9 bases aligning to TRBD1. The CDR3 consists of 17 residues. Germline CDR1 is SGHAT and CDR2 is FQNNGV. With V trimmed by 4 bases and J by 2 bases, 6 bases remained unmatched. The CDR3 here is CASSSWDRAAGANVLTF. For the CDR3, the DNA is TGTGCCAGCAGCTCCTGGGACAGGGCGGCTGGGGCCAACGTCCTGACTTTC.

The CDR3 is CASSEERWGNQPQHF. The CDR3 DNA reads as TGTGCCAGCAGTGAAGAGAGATGGGGCAATCAGCCCCAGCATTTT. V and J are TRBV2 and TRBJ1-5; D not certain. Germline CDR1 and CDR2: SNHLY and FYNNEI. Trimming removed 1 base from V and 2 bases from J, with 9 bases in between. The CDR3 runs to 15 residues.

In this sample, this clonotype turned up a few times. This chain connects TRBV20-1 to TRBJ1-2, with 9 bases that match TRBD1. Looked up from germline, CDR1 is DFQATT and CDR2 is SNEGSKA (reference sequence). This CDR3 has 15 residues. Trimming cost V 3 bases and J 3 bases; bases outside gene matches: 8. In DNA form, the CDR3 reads TGCAGTGCTAGCCAACAACAGGGGGCGGACTATGGCTACACCTTC. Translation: CSASQQQGADYGYTF.

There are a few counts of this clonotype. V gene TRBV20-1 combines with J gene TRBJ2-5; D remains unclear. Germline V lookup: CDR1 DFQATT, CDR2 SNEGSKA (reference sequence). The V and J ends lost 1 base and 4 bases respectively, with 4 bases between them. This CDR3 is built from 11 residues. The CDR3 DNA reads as TGCAGTGCTAGAGGGGGAGAGACCCAGTACTTC. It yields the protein CSARGGETQYF.

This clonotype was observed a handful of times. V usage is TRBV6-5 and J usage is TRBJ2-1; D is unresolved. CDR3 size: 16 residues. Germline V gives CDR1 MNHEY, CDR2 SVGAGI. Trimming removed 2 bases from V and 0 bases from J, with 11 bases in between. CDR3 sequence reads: CASSYQVVLSYNEQFF. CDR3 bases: TGTGCCAGCAGTTACCAGGTAGTACTCTCCTACAATGAGCAGTTCTTC.

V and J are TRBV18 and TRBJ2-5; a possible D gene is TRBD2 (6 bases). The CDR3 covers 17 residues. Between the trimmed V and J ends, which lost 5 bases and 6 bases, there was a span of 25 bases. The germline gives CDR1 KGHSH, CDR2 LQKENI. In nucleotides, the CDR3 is TGTGCCAGCTCATCCTTGCTTGGGACTCAGCCGGGAAAGACCCAGTACTTC. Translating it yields CASSSLLGTQPGKTQYF.